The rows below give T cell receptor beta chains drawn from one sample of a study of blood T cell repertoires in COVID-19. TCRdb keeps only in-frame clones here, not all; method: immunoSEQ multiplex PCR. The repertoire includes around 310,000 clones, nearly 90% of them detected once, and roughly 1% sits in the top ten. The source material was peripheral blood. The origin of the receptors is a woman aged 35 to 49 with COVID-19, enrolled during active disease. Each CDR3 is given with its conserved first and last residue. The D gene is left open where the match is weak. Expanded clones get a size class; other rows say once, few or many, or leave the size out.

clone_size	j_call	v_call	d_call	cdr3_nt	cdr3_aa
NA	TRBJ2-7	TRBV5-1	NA	TGCGCCAGCAGCTTGCGTCCAGGCCCCTACGAGCAGTACTTC	CASSLRPGPYEQYF
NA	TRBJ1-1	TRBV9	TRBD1	TGTGCCAGCAGCGTAGCTGGGACAGGGCGCACTGAAGCTTTCTTT	CASSVAGTGRTEAFF
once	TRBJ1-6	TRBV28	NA	TGTGCCAGCAGCCAACAGGGAAACAATTCACCCCTCCACTTT	CASSQQGNNSPLHF
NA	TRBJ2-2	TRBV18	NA	TGTGCCAGCTCACCACCGGAGGGGACCGGGGAGCTGTTTTTT	CASSPPEGTGELFF
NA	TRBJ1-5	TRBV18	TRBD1	TGTGCCAGCGCACCGGGACAGGACAATCAGCCCCAGCATTTT	CASAPGQDNQPQHF
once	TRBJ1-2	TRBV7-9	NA	TGTGCCAGCAGTGACCGGGGGGCCGACTATGGCTACACCTTC	CASSDRGADYGYTF
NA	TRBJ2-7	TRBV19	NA	TGTGCCAGTAGTATACGGGGGAACTCCTACGAGCAGTACTTC	CASSIRGNSYEQYF
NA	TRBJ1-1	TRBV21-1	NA	TGTGCCAGCAGCAATAATTGGAGGGGAATGAACACTGAAGCTTTCTTT	CASSNNWRGMNTEAFF
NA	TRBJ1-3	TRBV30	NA	TGTGCCTGGAGTGTAGCACGTGGAAACACCATATATTTT	CAWSVARGNTIYF
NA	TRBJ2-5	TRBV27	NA	TGTGCCAGCAGTTTACGTGGCTCCAAGGGGTTGGAGACCCAGTACTTC	CASSLRGSKGLETQYF
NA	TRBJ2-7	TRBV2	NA	TGTGCCAGCTACCATTATGGGGGGGCGCCCTACGAGCAGTACTTC	CASYHYGGAPYEQYF
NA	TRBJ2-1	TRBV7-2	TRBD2	TGTGCCAGCAGGCAAACGGGGACTAGCATTGAGCAGTTCTTC	CASRQTGTSIEQFF
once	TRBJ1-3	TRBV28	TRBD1	TGTGCCAGCAGTCCATTGGGACAGCTCTCTGGAAACACCATATATTTT	CASSPLGQLSGNTIYF
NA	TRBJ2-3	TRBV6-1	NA	TGTGCCAGCAGTGAAGGGCTAGCAGCAGATACGCAGTATTTT	CASSEGLAADTQYF
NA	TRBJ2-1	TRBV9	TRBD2	TGTGCCAGCAACGGAGGTTGGGGAGGGCCTTACAATGAGCAGTTCTTC	CASNGGWGGPYNEQFF
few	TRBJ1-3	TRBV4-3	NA	TGCGCCAGCAGCCAGGGCCATCACTCTGGAAACACCATATATTTT	CASSQGHHSGNTIYF
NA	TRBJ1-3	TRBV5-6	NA	TGTGCCAGCTTTGTGGGGGCCAGTGGTGATGGATCTGGAAACACCATATATTTT	CASFVGASGDGSGNTIYF
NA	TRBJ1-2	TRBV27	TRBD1	TGTGCCATCCGGACGAGACAGGGGGCCTCCTATGGCTACACCTTC	CAIRTRQGASYGYTF
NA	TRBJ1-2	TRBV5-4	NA	TGTGCCAGCAGCTTGGGCAGGAACTATGGCTACACCTTC	CASSLGRNYGYTF
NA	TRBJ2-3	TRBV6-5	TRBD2	TGTGCCAGCAACCCCGTACGGGGGGGCCAAGATACGCAGTATTTT	CASNPVRGGQDTQYF
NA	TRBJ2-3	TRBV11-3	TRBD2	TGTGCCAGCAGCTTAGATTCTAGCGGGGGAGATACGCAGTATTTT	CASSLDSSGGDTQYF
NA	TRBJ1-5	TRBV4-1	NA	TGCGCCAGCAGCCAAGTTCCCTACTACGATCCTAGCAATCAGCCCCAGCATTTT	CASSQVPYYDPSNQPQHF
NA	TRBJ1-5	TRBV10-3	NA	TGTGCCATCAGTGAGTCGAAAGGGGGCAATCAGCCCCAGCATTTT	CAISESKGGNQPQHF